These 20 T cell receptor beta chains originate from one sample sequenced in a study of relationships among human T cell subsets. The T cell receptor alpha and beta CDR3 regions were amplified from mRNA by semiquantitative ARM-PCR. In ARM-PCR, communal superprimers followed tagged nested gene-specific primers for exponential amplification. TCRdb reprocessed the multiplex PCR reads with MiXCR, giving one entry per CDR3 protein. The sample lists over 10,000 distinct CDR3 sequences; approximately 64% were seen once. Th1 cells were collected as flow-through following bead selections for CD25, CD56 and CD294. Sequenced material: CD4+ Th1 cells sorted from blood. The receptor source for this set is a man in his forties or fifties in good health.

The J gene is TRBJ2-1, the V gene TRBV20-1; 8 nucleotides match TRBD2. CDR3 length equals 16 residues. Germline CDR1 DFQATT, CDR2 SNEGSKA (reference sequence). V shed 2 bases, J shed 3 bases, and the junction held 9 bases outside the gene matches. The CDR3 coding sequence is TGCAGTGCTAGACGCGCGGGAGGAAGGAACTACAATGAGCAGTTCTTC. Its protein is CSARRAGGRNYNEQFF.

This sequence joins TRBV11-2 and TRBJ2-1; 8 bases are shared with TRBD2. Germline-derived CDR1 and CDR2 are SGHAT and FQNNGV. The J segment lost 0 bases and the V segment lost 5 bases, leaving 9 bases of the junction unmatched. There are 17 residues in the CDR3. CDR3 coding DNA: TGTGCCAGCAGCACCCGACTAGCGTCGAACTCCTACAATGAGCAGTTCTTC. Protein product: CASSTRLASNSYNEQFF. Full variable domain (outside the CDR3, taken from reference TRBV11-2 and TRBJ2-1): EAGVAQSPRYKIIEKRQSVAFWCNPISGHATLYWYQQILGQGPKLLIQFQNNGVVDDSQLPKDRFSAERLKGVDSTLKIQPAKLEDSAVYLCASSTRLASNSYNEQFFGPGTRLTVL.

This clonotype has only a few counts. The chain combines TRBV21-1 with TRBJ2-5; the table names TRBD1, a call not compared with the DNA. TRBV21-1 is annotated as a pseudogene. CDR3 length: 14 amino acids. The chain's CDR3 is CASRKQTAQETQYF. Written as DNA, the CDR3 is TGTGCCAGTAGAAAACAGACAGCTCAAGAGACCCAGTACTTC.

The chain combines TRBV20-1 with TRBJ2-3, with D maybe TRBD2 (5 bases). The V gene's germline CDR1 is DFQATT and CDR2 SNEGSKA (reference sequence). This CDR3 is 11 amino acids long. The CDR3 DNA follows: TGCAGGACTAAAAGCACAGATACGCAGTATTTT. This gives the protein CRTKSTDTQYF.

By share, this clonotype ranks as medium-sized. The CDR3 loop reads CASSLQHHEQYF. The CDR3 coding sequence is TGTGCCAGCAGTTTACAGCATCACGAGCAGTACTTC. The chain has TRBV28 and TRBJ2-7; D gene unclear. Between the trimmed V and J ends, which lost 2 bases and 5 bases, there was a span of 7 bases. Germline V gene lookup returns CDR1 MDHEN and CDR2 SYDVKM. This CDR3 spans 12 amino acids.

The chain employs TRBV10-3 and TRBJ1-1; D is possibly TRBD1 (5 bases). The CDR3 is made up of 13 amino acids. With 3 bases removed from V and 4 bases from J, the gap between germline ends came to 9 bases. Germline loops: CDR1 ENHRY, CDR2 SYGVKD. CDR3 sequence: CAISERDGTEAFF. CDR3 DNA: TGTGCCATCAGTGAACGGGACGGCACTGAAGCTTTCTTT.

This CDR3 reads CSAREASGGASDTQYF. The CDR3, as DNA: TGCAGTGCTAGAGAGGCTAGCGGGGGGGCTTCAGATACGCAGTATTTT. The rearrangement uses TRBV20-1 and TRBJ2-3, with 12 bases that match TRBD2. The germline V gene has CDR1 DFQATT and CDR2 SNEGSKA (reference sequence). The J segment lost 4 bases and the V segment lost 0 bases, leaving 5 bases of the junction unmatched. This CDR3 is 16 amino acids long.

The V and J genes are TRBV12-3 or TRBV12-4 and TRBJ1-6; unclear D gene. Between the trimmed V and J ends, which lost 6 bases and 8 bases, there was a span of 8 bases. The CDR3 sequence is 12 residues long. In DNA form, the CDR3 reads TGTGCCAGCAGGGGCCGGGATTCACCCCTCCACTTT. It yields the protein CASRGRDSPLHF.

The chain joins TRBV6-2 or TRBV6-3 to TRBJ2-5; TRBD1 aligns across 7 bases. The CDR3 has 15 amino acids. Trimming cost V 6 bases and J 5 bases; bases outside gene matches: 12. CDR1 and CDR2 from the germline V gene are MNHEY and SVGEGT. The CDR3 DNA reads TGTGCCAGCAGGGTGCGACAGGGTGGTTGGGAGACCCAGTACTTC. Translating gives CASRVRQGGWETQYF.

This CDR3 reads CASSKAGGGETQYF. The CDR3 bases are TGTGCCAGCAGCAAGGCGGGAGGTGGTGAGACCCAGTACTTC. The rearrangement joins TRBV5-4 to TRBJ2-5; 8 positions agree with TRBD2. The CDR3 has 14 residues. The V gene's germline CDR1 is SGHNT and CDR2 YYREEE (reference sequence). The junction had 7 bases not matched to a gene; V was cut back by 4 bases and J by 5 bases.

The chain uses TRBV29-1 and TRBJ1-2; D might be TRBD1 (5 bases). This CDR3 region has 14 residues. Germline V CDR1 and CDR2: SQVTM, ANQGSEA. Trimming pared 6 bases from V and 4 bases from J, leaving 18 bases between. The CDR3 DNA is TGCAGCGTGGATGGGGACCGGGACGTCTATGGCTACACCTTC. Amino acids: CSVDGDRDVYGYTF. The full variable domain, rest sourced from reference TRBV29-1 and TRBJ1-2, is SAVISQKPSRDICQRGTSLTIQCQVDSQVTMMFWYRQQPGQSLTLIATANQGSEATYESGFVIDKFPISRPNLTFSTLTVSNMSPEDSSIYLCSVDGDRDVYGYTFGSGTRLTVV.

In its sample, this clonotype was seen once. V and J are TRBV12-3 or TRBV12-4 and TRBJ2-1; no firm D call. There are 13 residues in the CDR3. Trimming removed 7 bases at V and 5 bases at J, with 12 bases between. For the CDR3, the DNA is TGTGCCAGCATTCAAGACGGAAACAATGAGCAGTTCTTC. Amino acids: CASIQDGNNEQFF.

This clonotype appeared a single time. The V and J genes are TRBV10-3 and TRBJ2-7, with D possibly matching TRBD1 (6 bases). The CDR3 runs 12 residues. The germline V gene encodes CDR1 ENHRY and CDR2 SYGVKD. V was cut by 5 bases and J by 6 bases, with 11 bases left in between. The CDR3 DNA reads as TGTGCCATCAGTCCCGCAGGGGCCGAGCAGTACTTC. Its translation: CAISPAGAEQYF.

This clonotype was found a few times. J is TRBJ2-3 and V is TRBV14; 8 bases agree with TRBD2. This CDR3 spans 20 amino acids. The germline V gene has CDR1 SGHDN and CDR2 FVKESK. V lost 0 bases to trimming and J lost 2 bases; unmatched junction nucleotides: 16. The CDR3 sequence: CASSQERREDLIVNTDTQYF. DNA of the CDR3: TGTGCCAGCAGCCAAGAGAGGCGGGAGGACCTCATTGTAAACACAGATACGCAGTATTTT.

Concerning this clonotype: The conserved closing phenylalanine or tryptophan is absent in this CDR3, likely reflecting a read error. The gene calls are TRBV11-1 and TRBJ2-7; 9 nucleotides line up with TRBD2. The V gene end was trimmed by 5 bases and the J gene end by 5 bases; junction bases not matched to a gene: 10. CDR1 is SGHAT and CDR2 is FQDESV in the germline V gene (reference sequence). There are 15 residues in the CDR3. CDR3 sequence: CASSIRVGGRDEQYL. In nucleotides, the CDR3 is TGTGCCAGCAGCATCCGAGTAGGCGGGAGGGACGAGCAGTACCTC.

This chain uses TRBV6-5 with TRBJ2-5; D is perhaps TRBD2 (5 bases). This CDR3 contains 15 residues. Trimming took off 4 bases at V and 5 bases at J, with 17 bases between the two ends. The V gene's germline CDR1 is MNHEY and CDR2 SVGAGI. The CDR3 bases are TGTGCCAGCAGTTCCCCTGGGAGACTTCGGGAGACCCAGTACTTC. The encoded protein is CASSSPGRLRETQYF.

CDR3 sequence reads: CASSLKLGLAGGINEQFF. CDR3 DNA: TGTGCCAGCAGCTTAAAGCTGGGCCTAGCGGGAGGAATCAATGAGCAGTTCTTC. The chain combines TRBV2 with TRBJ2-1; TRBD2 agrees at 11 bases. The V segment lost 6 bases and the J segment 6 bases; nucleotides outside the gene matches: 16. Per germline, CDR1 SNHLY and CDR2 FYNNEI. The CDR3 runs to 18 residues.

This clonotype was recorded a few times. The V gene is TRBV21-1, the J gene TRBJ2-1; the DNA was not compared with TRBD2, the D call given in the table. TRBV21-1 is annotated as a pseudogene. This CDR3 is built from 12 residues. The CDR3 coding sequence is TGTGCCAGCCGGAGGTTAAGGGATGAGCAGTTCTTC. Amino acids: CASRRLRDEQFF.

J is TRBJ2-7 and V is TRBV2; 11 nucleotides line up with TRBD2. This CDR3 has 17 amino acids. Unmatched junction bases numbered 10, after V lost 5 bases and J lost 1 base. Germline CDR1 SNHLY, CDR2 FYNNEI. The CDR3 coding sequence is TGTGCCAGCAGTAGGTTTTCACTAGCGGGGGCGTCCTACGAGCAGTACTTC. Its protein product is CASSRFSLAGASYEQYF.

The V and J genes are TRBV2 and TRBJ2-3, with TRBD2 as a possible D gene (6 bases). V lost 8 bases to trimming and J lost 3 bases, with 21 bases between them. This CDR3 is 16 amino acids long. Germline V gives CDR1 SNHLY, CDR2 FYNNEI. The chain's CDR3 is CASGGFSSERTDTQYF. CDR3 DNA sequence: TGTGCCAGCGGGGGATTTTCTAGCGAGAGAACAGATACGCAGTATTTT.